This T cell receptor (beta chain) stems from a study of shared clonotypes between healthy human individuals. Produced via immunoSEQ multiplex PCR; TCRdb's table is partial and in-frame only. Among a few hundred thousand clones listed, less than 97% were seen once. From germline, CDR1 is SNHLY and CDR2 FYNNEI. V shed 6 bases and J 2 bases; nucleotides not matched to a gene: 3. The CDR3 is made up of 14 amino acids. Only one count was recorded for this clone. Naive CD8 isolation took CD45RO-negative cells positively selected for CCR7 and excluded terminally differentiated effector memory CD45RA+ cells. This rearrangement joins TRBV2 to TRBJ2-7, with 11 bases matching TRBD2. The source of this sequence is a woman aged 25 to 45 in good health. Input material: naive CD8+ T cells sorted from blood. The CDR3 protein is CASRSGLAAYEQYF. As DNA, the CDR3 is TGTGCCAGCAGGTCGGGACTAGCGGCCTACGAGCAGTACTTC.